This paragraph covers one TCR beta chain sequence. Assay used: immunoSEQ multiplex PCR; TCRdb lists only in-frame clones, some missing. The sample includes roughly 160,000 clones, less than 90% of them seen just once. These data belong to a study of blood T cell repertoires in COVID-19. V lost 5 bases to trimming and J lost 5 bases; unmatched junction nucleotides: 0. The CDR3 contains 13 residues. CDR1 is LNHDA and CDR2 is SQIVND in the germline V gene (reference sequence). This sequence joins TRBV19 and TRBJ1-5, with 10 bases lining up with TRBD1. The TCR originated in a man in his sixties with acute or convalescent COVID-19. The sample was peripheral blood. CDR3 sequence (DNA): TGTGCCAGTAGTGGACAGGGGGATCAGCCCCAGCATTTT. Translated: CASSGQGDQPQHF.